This T cell receptor (beta chain) was identified in a study of blood T cell repertoires in COVID-19. Only one count was recorded for this clone. Germline assignment: CDR1 MNHNY and CDR2 SVGAGI (reference sequence). The CDR3 extends over 11 amino acids. Assay: immunoSEQ multiplex PCR; the TCRdb copy retains only in-frame clones and omits some. Among about 86,000 clones, around four fifths were seen once, and the ten largest hold 3% to 4%. This chain links TRBV6-6 with TRBJ1-1; 9 bases match TRBD1. This TCR was recovered from a man aged 45 to 65 with acute or convalescent COVID-19. Sequences were obtained from peripheral blood. CDR3 loop: CGSQGATEAFF. In nucleotides, the CDR3 is TGTGGATCACAGGGGGCCACTGAAGCTTTCTTT.